This T cell receptor beta chain was profiled in a study of T-cell reconstitution after alpha-beta-depleted transplantation in children. The TCRbeta library incorporated unique molecular identifiers. TCRdb called the PCR reads again in MiXCR, with one record for every CDR3 protein. The sample shows some 200,000 distinct CDR3 sequences, about 6.4% of them seen only once. Ten or more counts support this clonotype. The sample here was PBMCs from the stem cell graft donor, taken from the stem cell graft. This receptor was taken from a human donor who donated a stem cell graft to a child with Wiskott-Aldrich syndrome.

This CDR3 reads CSVWGLAGDTETQYF. The CDR3 DNA is TGCAGCGTTTGGGGATTAGCGGGAGACACAGAGACCCAGTACTTC. The chain uses TRBV29-1 and TRBJ2-5, with 9 bases fitting TRBD2. Per germline, CDR1 SQVTM and CDR2 ANQGSEA. The CDR3 covers 15 residues. V gave up 5 bases and J gave up 4 bases; unmatched junction bases: 11.